The next 3 T cell receptor beta chains were all read from a single sample in a study of Tregs in tolerant kidney transplant recipients (dated by TCRdb to about 2019). The protocol used for the library was the immunoSEQ multiplex PCR assay. Entries here come from immuneACCESS through TCRdb and include only in-frame sequences with V and J called. Some clones fail to appear in such tables; in the studies checked, an unresolved V gene covers under half of the shortfall, and the cause of the remainder is unknown. The sample table shows about 14,000 clones, and around 80% are seen once. The ten largest clones capture under 2% of the sample. The sample's time point label, decoded: blood sample drawn before combined kidney and bone marrow transplant. The sequences come from Tregs from blood, collected before the transplant. These receptors were taken from a human donor who received a combined kidney and bone marrow transplant.

This clone appeared a single time. The genes are TRBV6-1 and TRBJ2-1; 8 bases align to TRBD1. Germline values: CDR1 MNHNS, CDR2 SASEGT. This CDR3 spans 20 amino acids. After removal of 0 bases from V and 4 bases from J, the junction contained 17 bases not matched to a gene. The CDR3 DNA sequence: TGTGCCAGCAGTGAAGCCGGGACAGGTTTTTTCGAGGACAGTTACAATGAGCAGTTCTTC. Protein sequence: CASSEAGTGFFEDSYNEQFF.

CDR3 sequence (DNA): TGTGCCAGCAGTGAAGGGCTGGGGCCCGGACATACCCAGCATTTT. Amino acids: CASSEGLGPGHTQHF. The genes are TRBV6-1 and TRBJ1-5; possible D gene TRBD1, 5 bases. Between the trimmed V and J ends, which lost 1 base and 11 bases, there was a span of 18 bases. This CDR3 contains 15 residues. Germline CDR1 and CDR2: MNHNS and SASEGT.

In DNA, the CDR3 is TGTGCCAGCAGCCAGGGCCTGGGAGAGACCCAGTACTTC. This translates into CASSQGLGETQYF. The V call is TRBV14, the J call TRBJ2-5; D gene uncertain. The CDR3 is made up of 13 amino acids. The V and J ends lost 3 bases and 4 bases respectively, with 9 bases between them. CDR1 is SGHDN, CDR2 FVKESK, per germline.